The clone carrying this T cell receptor (beta chain) was seen just once. Its antigen is not known. Here immunoSEQ multiplex PCR was the method, and the copy in TCRdb shows in-frame clones only, minus some. The sample lists about 190,000 clones, 75% to 90% occurring once. CDR1 and CDR2 (germline): LNHNV, YYDKDF (reference sequence). V dropped 0 bases and J dropped 12 bases, with 12 bases sitting between them. The CDR3 spans 13 residues. This specimen belongs to a study of cytomegalovirus exposure and HLA in healthy donors. Study-level points and caveats: Researchers counted approximately 160 TCR beta chains as cytomegalovirus-associated. The tendency of first-cohort TCR clusters to co-occur in the approximately 110 validation repertoires was the finding of a later analysis.

V and J are TRBV15 and TRBJ2-1; D call uncertain. The sequencing input was PBMCs. The clonotype was recovered from a man aged 18-30 years in good health and CMV-seropositive. The CDR3 sequence: CATSRDLGDPQFF. The DNA for the CDR3 is TGTGCCACCAGCAGAGATCTAGGAGATCCGCAGTTCTTC.